The 8 T cell receptor beta chains in this list originate from one sample, sequenced in a study of blood T cell repertoires in COVID-19. Clones were sequenced by immunoSEQ multiplex PCR, and TCRdb holds only the in-frame ones, with some missing. The sample carries under 400,000 clones, roughly nine tenths recorded once. Material: peripheral blood. All receptors derive from a woman in her 30s with COVID-19, enrolled during active disease.

This CDR3 reads CSASSLAEGEQFF. DNA for the CDR3: TGCAGTGCTAGTAGCCTAGCGGAGGGGGAGCAGTTCTTC. The chain recombines TRBV20-1 with TRBJ2-1; 7 bases line up with TRBD2. The CDR3 loop spans 13 amino acids. Germline CDR1 reads DFQATT; CDR2 reads SNEGSKA (reference sequence). V trimming: 3 bases; J trimming: 10 bases; junction bases outside the gene matches: 9.

The chain recombines TRBV7-9 with TRBJ1-2; D is perhaps TRBD1 (6 bases). V was clipped by 5 bases and J by 8 bases, with 15 bases between them. Germline-derived CDR1 and CDR2 are SEHNR and FQNEAQ (reference sequence). The CDR3 totals 13 residues. The CDR3 sequence: CASSQWRQGGYTF. CDR3 sequence (DNA): TGTGCCAGCAGCCAGTGGCGGCAGGGGGGCTACACCTTC.

The CDR3 coding sequence is TGTGCCAGCAGCTCAGGACTAGCGGGAGAAGATACGCAGTATTTT. Its translation: CASSSGLAGEDTQYF. The chain joins TRBV7-6 to TRBJ2-3; 13 nucleotides align to TRBD2. The ends lost 4 bases at V and 5 bases at J; junction bases unmatched: 3. Germline-derived CDR1 and CDR2 are SGHVS and FNYEAQ. The CDR3 length is 15 residues.

The CDR3: CASSPGQFSYEQYF. CDR3 DNA: TGTGCCAGCTCACCGGGACAGTTCTCCTACGAGCAGTACTTC. The chain uses TRBV18 and TRBJ2-7; 7 positions match TRBD1. The CDR3 runs to 14 residues. Germline trimming cut 3 bases from V and 0 bases from J; bases unmatched to any gene: 2. Looked up from germline, CDR1 is KGHSH and CDR2 is LQKENI. Together with reference TRBV18 and TRBJ2-7, the CDR3 gives the full variable domain: NAGVMQNPRHLVRRRGQEARLRCSPMKGHSHVYWYRQLPEEGLKFMVYLQKENIIDESGMPKERFSAEFPKEGPSILRIQQVVRGDSAAYFCASSPGQFSYEQYFGPGTRLTVT.

The rearrangement links TRBV6-5 to TRBJ1-6, with D tentatively TRBD1 (5 bases). The CDR3 covers 15 residues. Germline lookup yields CDR1 MNHEY and CDR2 SVGAGI. With 6 bases removed from V and 7 bases from J, the gap between germline ends came to 16 bases. In nucleotides, the CDR3 is TGTGCCAGCAGGGCGGGACTCGACGGAAATTCACCCCTCCACTTT. It encodes CASRAGLDGNSPLHF.

In nucleotides, the CDR3 is TGTGCCAGCAGGCAGACTAGCGGGAAGTCCGAGCAGTACTTC. This translates into CASRQTSGKSEQYF. The rearrangement uses TRBV3-1 (or the pseudogene TRBV3-2) and TRBJ2-7, with 11 bases identical to TRBD2. This CDR3 spans 14 amino acids. J was trimmed by 6 bases and V by 6 bases; bases with no gene match: 7. Germline values: CDR1 LGHDT, CDR2 YNNKEL (reference sequence).

The chain employs TRBV28 and TRBJ1-1, with TRBD1 identical over 7 bases. The CDR3 contains 15 residues. From germline, CDR1 is MDHEN and CDR2 SYDVKM. Trimming cost V 6 bases and J 8 bases; bases outside gene matches: 15. CDR3 bases: TGTGCCAGCAGCCCGGCAATTCTCGGACAGGCAGAAGCTTTCTTT. This sequence encodes CASSPAILGQAEAFF.

V usage is TRBV18 and J usage is TRBJ2-6, with D perhaps TRBD2 (6 bases). Between the trimmed V and J ends, which lost 5 bases and 11 bases, there was a span of 22 bases. Per germline, CDR1 KGHSH and CDR2 LQKENI. The length of the CDR3 is 16 residues. The CDR3 nucleotides read TGTGCCAGCTCAATAGGCCCTGGACGGACTAAAGACGTCCTGACTTTC. Its translation is CASSIGPGRTKDVLTF.